Below, 16 T cell receptor beta chains from the same sample are listed, as sequenced in a study of shared T cell receptors in the human thymus. The protocol was immunoSEQ multiplex PCR, while the TCRdb copy is restricted to in-frame clones and leaves out a portion. The data contain about 660,000 clones, 70% to 90% of them seen just once; the ten biggest clones take up 0.0095% to 0.012%. These data also featured in a second study, about human thymus T cells.

Sequencing input: thymocytes. The receptor source for this set is a boy younger than two with a congenital heart defect.

The gene calls are TRBV5-4 and TRBJ2-7; 10 bases line up with TRBD1. CDR3 length: 13 residues. Germline loops: CDR1 SGHNT, CDR2 YYREEE (reference sequence). With V trimmed by 4 bases and J by 5 bases, 3 bases remained unmatched. Here the CDR3 reads CASSVTGGDEQYF. In DNA form, the CDR3 reads TGTGCCAGCAGCGTGACAGGGGGCGACGAGCAGTACTTC.

The rearrangement uses TRBV7-2 and TRBJ2-5; 12 bases align to TRBD2. CDR3 length equals 18 residues. V gave up 5 bases and J gave up 4 bases; unmatched junction bases: 14. Germline CDR1 SGHTA, CDR2 FQGNSA. For the CDR3, the DNA is TGTGCCAGCAGCCCCGGGACTAGCGGGCGGTGGTGGGCAGAGACCCAGTACTTC. It encodes CASSPGTSGRWWAETQYF.

The chain recombines TRBV6-4 with TRBJ1-1, with D perhaps TRBD1 (5 bases). CDR1 MRHNA and CDR2 SNTAGT come from the germline V gene. The CDR3 runs to 14 residues. Trimming removed 0 bases at V and 4 bases at J, with 9 bases between. The CDR3 is CASSDSERGTEAFF. The CDR3 bases are TGTGCCAGCAGTGACTCTGAAAGGGGCACTGAAGCTTTCTTT.

The genes are TRBV29-1 and TRBJ2-1, with 7 bases fitting TRBD1. The trim removed 6 bases at V and 4 bases at J, leaving 9 bases unmatched. This CDR3 has 14 residues. Per germline, CDR1 SQVTM and CDR2 ANQGSEA. CDR3 DNA: TGCAGCGTGAGTACCGGGACAGTGTACAATGAGCAGTTCTTC. Its protein is CSVSTGTVYNEQFF.

This clone came up a few times. The rearrangement links TRBV7-9 to TRBJ2-1, with 7 nucleotides matching TRBD2. J was trimmed by 0 bases and V by 0 bases; bases with no gene match: 8. The germline V gene has CDR1 SEHNR and CDR2 FQNEAQ (reference sequence). The CDR3 is made up of 18 amino acids. The CDR3 coding sequence is TGTGCCAGCAGCTTAGCCTTGGGACTACCCTCCTCCTACAATGAGCAGTTCTTC. As protein: CASSLALGLPSSYNEQFF.

This clone was seen a single time. The J gene is TRBJ2-7, the V gene TRBV11-2; TRBD2 is a possible D gene (5 bases). Deletions cut 2 bases from V and 5 bases from J, with 16 bases between. CDR1 and CDR2 from the germline V gene are SGHAT and FQNNGV. The CDR3 consists of 15 residues. The CDR3 nucleotides read TGTGCCAGCAGCTTAAAGGCGGGCGAGCAGGACGAGCAGTACTTC. It translates to CASSLKAGEQDEQYF.

The chain recombines TRBV28 with TRBJ1-5; no reliable D call. CDR1 is MDHEN and CDR2 is SYDVKM in the germline V gene. Trimming removed 5 bases at V and 7 bases at J, with 18 bases between. The CDR3 runs 15 residues. The chain's CDR3 is CASSPLPIVVQPQHF. The CDR3 DNA is TGTGCCAGCAGTCCCCTCCCGATAGTGGTCCAGCCCCAGCATTTT. Using reference TRBV28 and TRBJ1-5 for the parts outside the CDR3, the full variable domain is DVKVTQSSRYLVKRTGEKVFLECVQDMDHENMFWYRQDPGLGLRLIYFSYDVKMKEKGDIPEGYSVSREKKERFSLILESASTNQTSMYLCASSPLPIVVQPQHFGDGTRLSIL.

The chain combines TRBV6-5 with TRBJ2-2, with 7 bases identical to TRBD1. V was pared by 5 bases and J by 1 base, with 4 bases of the junction left unmatched. The CDR3 runs 15 residues. The germline V gene encodes CDR1 MNHEY and CDR2 SVGAGI. The CDR3 DNA reads TGTGCCAGCAGTCCGACAGGGCAGAACACCGGGGAGCTGTTTTTT. Translated: CASSPTGQNTGELFF.

The CDR3 loop reads CASSAPTGATNYGYTF. CDR3 DNA: TGTGCCAGCAGTGCCCCGACAGGGGCAACAAACTATGGCTACACCTTC. This rearrangement joins TRBV25-1 to TRBJ1-2; 8 nucleotides agree with TRBD1. The CDR3 spans 16 residues. Germline V lookup: CDR1 MGHDK, CDR2 SYGVNS. The V gene end was trimmed by 4 bases and the J gene end by 2 bases; junction bases not matched to a gene: 9.

The genes are TRBV29-1 and TRBJ1-1; D not certain. This CDR3 has 15 amino acids. V lost 0 bases and J 1 base, leaving 12 bases between the germline ends. Germline CDR1 is SQVTM and CDR2 is ANQGSEA. The CDR3 here is CSVEDRWRPNTEAFF. For the CDR3, the DNA is TGCAGCGTTGAAGACCGGTGGAGACCGAACACTGAAGCTTTCTTT.

V is TRBV25-1 and J is TRBJ2-3; 10 bases map to TRBD1. Germline loops: CDR1 MGHDK, CDR2 SYGVNS. With 4 bases clipped from V and 2 bases from J, the junction kept 9 bases outside the gene matches. The CDR3 runs to 17 residues. The CDR3: CASSVPTGGTLTDTQYF. The DNA for the CDR3 is TGTGCCAGCAGTGTCCCGACAGGGGGCACCCTCACAGATACGCAGTATTTT.

The chain couples TRBV15 to TRBJ2-1, with 10 bases matching TRBD2. J gave up 8 bases and V 9 bases, and 10 bases lay outside the gene matches. The CDR3 runs to 14 residues. Germline CDR1 reads LNHNV; CDR2 reads YYDKDF (reference sequence). The CDR3: CATHTSGIGYEQFF. The CDR3 DNA reads as TGTGCCACTCACACTAGCGGGATAGGCTATGAGCAGTTCTTC.

V usage is TRBV27 and J usage is TRBJ2-6; 7 positions match TRBD1. Germline loops: CDR1 MNHEY, CDR2 SMNVEV (reference sequence). The CDR3 length is 18 residues. Unmatched junction bases numbered 11, after V lost 5 bases and J lost 1 base. The CDR3 loop is CASSLTGYYLSGANVLTF. In nucleotides, the CDR3 is TGTGCCAGCAGTCTGACAGGGTACTATTTATCTGGGGCCAACGTCCTGACTTTC.

This rearrangement joins TRBV28 to TRBJ1-2; no definite D call. With 3 bases removed from V and 6 bases from J, the gap between germline ends came to 11 bases. The length of the CDR3 is 13 residues. CDR1 MDHEN and CDR2 SYDVKM come from the germline V gene. The CDR3 DNA reads TGTGCCAGCAGTTTCCCCCAGGAGGATGGCTACACCTTC. Translation gives CASSFPQEDGYTF.

The chain couples TRBV27 to TRBJ2-7, with D possibly matching TRBD2 (7 bases). Per germline, CDR1 MNHEY and CDR2 SMNVEV (reference sequence). The CDR3 runs 17 residues. With 7 bases removed from V and 2 bases from J, the gap between germline ends came to 24 bases. The CDR3 region has the DNA TGTGCCAGCACCTCCCTGAGGGGGGGCGGCGAAACCTACGAGCAGTACTTC. It specifies CASTSLRGGGETYEQYF.

The rearrangement joins TRBV6-1 to TRBJ1-1, with 10 positions matching TRBD1. The germline V gene has CDR1 MNHNS and CDR2 SASEGT. The CDR3 has 13 amino acids. V lost 6 bases, J lost 10 bases, and 8 bases stayed unmatched. Written as DNA, the CDR3 is TGTGCCAGCAGGCCCCGGGACAGGGGATCAGCTTTCTTT. Its translation: CASRPRDRGSAFF.